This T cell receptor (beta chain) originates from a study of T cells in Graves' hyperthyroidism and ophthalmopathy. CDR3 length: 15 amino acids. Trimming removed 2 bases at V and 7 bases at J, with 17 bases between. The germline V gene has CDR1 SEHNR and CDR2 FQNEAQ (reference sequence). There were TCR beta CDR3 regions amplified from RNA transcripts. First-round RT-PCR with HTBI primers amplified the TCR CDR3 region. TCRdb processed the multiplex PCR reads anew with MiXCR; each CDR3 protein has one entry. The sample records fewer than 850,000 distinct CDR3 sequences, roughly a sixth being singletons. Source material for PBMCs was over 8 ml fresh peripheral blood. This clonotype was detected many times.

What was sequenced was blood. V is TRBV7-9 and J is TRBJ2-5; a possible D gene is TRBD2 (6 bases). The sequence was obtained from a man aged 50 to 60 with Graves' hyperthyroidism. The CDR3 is CASSLIPPAAGTQYF. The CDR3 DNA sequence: TGTGCCAGCAGCTTAATCCCGCCCGCAGCGGGGACCCAGTACTTC.